A selection of T cell receptor beta chains follows, all from one sample in a study of vaccination and CD4 T cells after COVID-19. MiXCR was run by TCRdb on the PCR reads, yielding one entry per CDR3 protein. In the table there are 6,500 or so distinct CDR3 sequences, around half of which are singletons. Antigen specificity for these receptors is unknown. Material for sequencing was CD4+ T cells from blood, cultured in vitro. The receptor source for this set is a human donor in good health. Each CDR3 is given with its conserved first and last residue. D genes are given only for firm matches. Expanded clones get a size class; other rows say once, few or many, or leave the size out.

j_call	d_call	v_call	clone_size	cdr3_nt	cdr3_aa
TRBJ2-3	NA	TRBV7-6	once	TGTGCCAGCAGCTTTAGGAGTATGACGCCTACTAGCACAGATACGCAGTATTTT	CASSFRSMTPTSTDTQYF
TRBJ1-2	NA	TRBV7-2	once	TGTGCCAGCAGCTTAGGGCGACCGGGACTGAATTTCCGACTGAAAATCGTCTACACCTTC	CASSLGRPGLNFRLKIVYTF
TRBJ2-3	NA	TRBV7-6	few	TGTGCCAGCAGCCCGCAGACAGATACGCAGTATTTT	CASSPQTDTQYF
TRBJ2-3	TRBD2	TRBV5-4	NA	TGTGCCAGCAGCTCGCGGGGGGTGGATACGCAGTATTTT	CASSSRGVDTQYF
TRBJ2-3	NA	TRBV27	NA	TGTGCCAGCAGTTCGCCTTTCGGGCTCGTCGACACAGATACGCAGTATTTT	CASSSPFGLVDTDTQYF
TRBJ1-5	NA	TRBV6-2/TRBV6-3	NA	TGTGCCAGCATCTCTCCAGGGCAGAGCAATCAGCCCCAGCATTTT	CASISPGQSNQPQHF
TRBJ1-2	NA	TRBV27	few	TGTGCCAGCAGTTCCAGGGTGGGAGGCTACACCTTC	CASSSRVGGYTF
TRBJ2-5	NA	TRBV20-1	few	TGCAGTATGAGGGACGGAGAGACCCAGTACTTC	CSMRDGETQYF
TRBJ2-5	NA	TRBV5-1	NA	TGCGCCAGCAGCTCCCGTGGGAGCTTCTCTTCCCAGTACTTC	CASSSRGSFSSQYF
TRBJ1-1	NA	TRBV10-3	NA	TGTGCCATCAGTGATCCCGTTGTAAGGACTGAAGCTTTCTTT	CAISDPVVRTEAFF
TRBJ2-3	NA	TRBV10-3	NA	TGTGCCATCAGTGAGACGGTGATGGGCAGCACAGATACGCAGTATTTT	CAISETVMGSTDTQYF
TRBJ1-5	TRBD1	TRBV19	few	TGTGCCAGTAGTATAGGCGGGACAGTCAATCAGCCCCAGCATTTT	CASSIGGTVNQPQHF
TRBJ2-3	NA	TRBV5-1	NA	TGCGCCAGCAGCGAGAGGACGGCAGATACGCAGTATTTT	CASSERTADTQYF
TRBJ2-7	NA	TRBV6-5	once	TGTGCCAGCAGTTACTCGAATTTGCAGGGGGAGCAGTACTTC	CASSYSNLQGEQYF
TRBJ2-4	NA	TRBV7-6	NA	TGTGCCAGCAGCTTATCTCAGGGTGACATTCAGTACTTC	CASSLSQGDIQYF
TRBJ1-2	NA	TRBV7-9	NA	TGTGCCAGCAGCTTATTCGGGGGCCTTGGCTACACCTTC	CASSLFGGLGYTF
TRBJ2-1	NA	TRBV4-1	NA	TGCGCCAGCAGCCAAGAGTCAGGGAGAGCGAATGAGCAGTTCTTC	CASSQESGRANEQFF
TRBJ1-2	NA	TRBV20-1	once	TGCAGTGCTAGGAGGGTGCGGGGGGATGCTAACTATGGCTACACCTTC	CSARRVRGDANYGYTF
TRBJ2-7	TRBD1	TRBV20-1	NA	TGCAGTGCTAGAGGCACTCCAGGACAGGGACTCAACTACGAGCAGTACTTC	CSARGTPGQGLNYEQYF
TRBJ1-2	NA	TRBV5-6	NA	TGTGCCAGCAGCTTGGGTGTGGGGGCATCTGGCTATGGCTACACCTTC	CASSLGVGASGYGYTF
TRBJ2-5	NA	TRBV18	NA	TGTGCCAGCTCACCCCCAGGGGTTACAGGACTCGAAGAGACCCAGTACTTC	CASSPPGVTGLEETQYF
TRBJ2-1	TRBD2	TRBV7-9	NA	TGTGCCAGCAGCCAAGGGGGCCTAGCGGGAGTGGGCAATGAGCAGTTCTTC	CASSQGGLAGVGNEQFF
TRBJ1-1	NA	TRBV30	NA	TGTGCCTGGAGTGCCCGCGCTGAAGCTTTCTTT	CAWSARAEAFF
TRBJ1-5	NA	TRBV6-5	NA	TGTGCCAGCAGTTACTCCATCGGGGATGGCAATCAGCCCCAGCATTTT	CASSYSIGDGNQPQHF
TRBJ2-5	NA	TRBV29-1	NA	TGCAGCGGGGCCGAGGGGGAGACCCAGTACTTC	CSGAEGETQYF
TRBJ1-5	TRBD1	TRBV5-8	NA	TGTGCCAGCAGCTTGGAGGGACAGGGGTATCAGCCCCAGCATTTT	CASSLEGQGYQPQHF
TRBJ2-7	TRBD1	TRBV11-3	NA	TGTGCCAGCAGCAAGAGACAGGGTACGGGAGAGCAGTACTTC	CASSKRQGTGEQYF
TRBJ2-3	NA	TRBV27	few	TGTGCCAGCAGTTTAGTTGGACAGTATACGCAGTATTTT	CASSLVGQYTQYF
TRBJ1-1	NA	TRBV19	few	TGTGCCAGTAGTATCCCGGTCGGGGGGAGAGCTTTCTTT	CASSIPVGGRAFF
TRBJ2-7	TRBD2	TRBV5-1	NA	TGCGCCAGCAGCCCTGGAGCGGGAGCGTACGAGCAGTACTTC	CASSPGAGAYEQYF
TRBJ1-5	TRBD1	TRBV27	NA	TGTGCCAGCAGTTTACAGGGGGTGGTCAATCAGCCCCAGCATTTT	CASSLQGVVNQPQHF
TRBJ1-6	NA	TRBV30	once	TGTGCCTGGAGTTACGAGTCACCCCTCCACTTT	CAWSYESPLHF
TRBJ2-2	TRBD1	TRBV12-3/TRBV12-4	NA	TGTGCCAGCAGTCGGACAGGGGTCACCGGGGAGCTGTTTTTT	CASSRTGVTGELFF